What follows are 12 T cell receptor beta chains derived from one specimen sequenced in a study of CD8 T cells in ankylosing spondylitis. TCRdb fed the 5' RACE reads into MiXCR, producing one record per CDR3 protein. Of around 250,000 distinct CDR3 sequences in the sample, about 10% were seen once. The sequenced material came from blood, either unsorted or a sorted T cell fraction (not recorded which). The receptor set was obtained from a male donor with ankylosing spondylitis or in good health (not recorded which).

This clonotype was recorded many times. The rearrangement uses TRBV9 and TRBJ2-1, with 8 bases aligning to TRBD2. The CDR3 sequence is 16 residues long. CDR1 is SGDLS, CDR2 YYNGEE, per germline. With 0 bases clipped from V and 3 bases from J, the junction kept 5 bases outside the gene matches. The DNA for the CDR3 is TGTGCCAGCAGCGTAGTGTCTAGCGGGCGCTACAATGAGCAGTTCTTC. Protein product: CASSVVSSGRYNEQFF.

Many counts were recorded for this clonotype. The rearrangement uses TRBV20-1 and TRBJ2-5, with D perhaps assigned TRBD1 or TRBD2 (5 bases each). The CDR3 runs to 16 residues. Germline CDR1 is DFQATT and CDR2 is SNEGSKA (reference sequence). Trimming stripped 3 bases from V and 2 bases from J, with 19 bases between. The CDR3 sequence is CSASPPARGVQETQYF. CDR3 nucleotide sequence: TGCAGTGCTAGCCCTCCCGCCAGAGGGGTACAAGAGACCCAGTACTTC.

This clonotype was counted many times. This chain joins TRBV27 and TRBJ2-1, with 9 bases matching TRBD1. Germline trimming cut 2 bases from V and 4 bases from J; bases unmatched to any gene: 3. The CDR3 covers 15 residues. Germline assignment: CDR1 MNHEY and CDR2 SMNVEV (reference sequence). CDR3 coding DNA: TGTGCCAGCAGTTTAAGTGGGACAGGGTACAATGAGCAGTTCTTC. Encoded protein: CASSLSGTGYNEQFF.

This clonotype was found many times. The genes are TRBV5-1 and TRBJ2-3, with a possible D match to TRBD1 (5 bases). Germline values: CDR1 SGHRS, CDR2 YFSETQ. Trimming took off 4 bases at V and 2 bases at J, with 14 bases between the two ends. This CDR3 has 15 residues. The CDR3 nucleotides are TGCGCCAGCAGCCTGGGGCAAGTAAACACAGATACGCAGTATTTT. Protein sequence: CASSLGQVNTDTQYF. Full variable domain (missing parts from reference TRBV5-1 and TRBJ2-3): KAGVTQTPRYLIKTRGQQVTLSCSPISGHRSVSWYQQTPGQGLQFLFEYFSETQRNKGNFPGRFSGRQFSNSRSEMNVSTLELGDSALYLCASSLGQVNTDTQYFGPGTRLTVL.

This clonotype was detected ten times or more. V and J are TRBV20-1 and TRBJ1-1; 11 nucleotides line up with TRBD1. Per germline, CDR1 DFQATT and CDR2 SNEGSKA (reference sequence). The CDR3 has 15 amino acids. With 1 base clipped from V and 5 bases from J, the junction kept 6 bases outside the gene matches. The CDR3 here is CSARGHRDRGTEAFF. CDR3 nucleotides: TGCAGTGCTAGAGGGCACCGGGACAGGGGGACTGAAGCTTTCTTT.

This clonotype was counted many times. The rearrangement uses TRBV20-1 and TRBJ2-5; D perhaps matches TRBD1 (5 bases). Germline-derived CDR1 and CDR2 are DFQATT and SNEGSKA (reference sequence). This CDR3 is 15 amino acids long. Trimming took off 4 bases at V and 5 bases at J, with 20 bases between the two ends. In DNA, the CDR3 is TGCAGTGCTAAAAGACCTCAAGGGGCGCGGGAGACCCAGTACTTC. As protein: CSAKRPQGARETQYF.

Concerning this clonotype itself: This could be a read error, since a much larger clone is one nucleotide away. V usage is TRBV5-6 and J usage is TRBJ2-7, with D perhaps given as TRBD1 or TRBD2 (5 bases each). CDR1 is SGHDT and CDR2 is YYEEEE in the germline V gene. The CDR3 has 15 residues. DNA of the CDR3: TGTGTCAGCAGCTGGTTTGAGGGGCCGTTTTACGAGCAGTACTTC. Amino acid sequence: CVSSWFEGPFYEQYF.

This clonotype was observed many times. The chain links TRBV4-2 to TRBJ1-2, with 7 bases identical to TRBD1. This CDR3 is 14 amino acids long. The trim removed 4 bases at V and 4 bases at J, leaving 6 bases unmatched. In germline, CDR1 is LGHNA, CDR2 YNFKEQ. CDR3 DNA: TGTGCCAGCAGCCCAGACAGGGACAGCTATGGCTACACCTTC. This sequence encodes CASSPDRDSYGYTF.

This clonotype was counted many times. The V call is TRBV10-3, the J call TRBJ2-7; D not resolved. This CDR3 region has 12 residues. Trimming left V 4 bases short and J 3 bases short, with 7 bases between. Germline V gives CDR1 ENHRY, CDR2 SYGVKD. CDR3 DNA sequence: TGTGCCATCAGTGCACGGAACTACGAGCAGTACTTC. This sequence encodes CAISARNYEQYF.

This clonotype has ten or more counts. The chain carries TRBV5-1 and TRBJ2-3; D uncertain. CDR3 length equals 16 residues. V was clipped by 0 bases and J by 0 bases, with 11 bases between them. From germline, CDR1 is SGHRS and CDR2 YFSETQ. The CDR3 region is CASSLVTRHSTDTQYF. The CDR3 coding sequence is TGCGCCAGCAGCTTGGTCACAAGACATAGCACAGATACGCAGTATTTT.

This clonotype was counted a few times. The chain couples TRBV7-2 to TRBJ2-5; D remains unclear. The germline CDR1 and CDR2 sequences are SGHTA and FQGNSA. This CDR3 comprises 13 residues. Trimming took 1 base from V and 4 from J, leaving 7 bases between them. CDR3 bases: TGTGCCAGCAGCTTAGATATTCGAGAGACCCAGTACTTC. This gives the protein CASSLDIRETQYF.

The sample holds many counts of this clonotype. The chain uses TRBV12-3 or TRBV12-4 and TRBJ2-5, with D perhaps TRBD1 (5 bases). CDR3 length equals 13 residues. V dropped 7 bases and J dropped 5 bases, with 14 bases sitting between them. The CDR3 sequence is CASKAGPRETQYF. As DNA, the CDR3 is TGTGCCAGCAAGGCAGGGCCAAGGGAGACCCAGTACTTC.